A single sample is the source of the 27 T cell receptor beta chains below, sequenced in a study of Graves' ophthalmopathy and Graves' hyperthyroidism. Transcripts of RNA were the source for amplifying TCR beta CDR3 regions. Second-round multiplex PCR came after a first-round RT-PCR that employed HTBI primers. TCRdb called the multiplex PCR reads again in MiXCR, with one record for every CDR3 protein. Here the sample spans approximately 640,000 distinct CDR3 sequences, about 38% being singletons. The specimen sequenced was peripheral blood. The receptors were sampled from an adult man with Graves' ophthalmopathy.

A note on this clonotype: This could be a read error, since a much larger clone is one nucleotide away. No conserved phenylalanine or tryptophan is present at the end of the CDR3, so a read error is the likely explanation. J is TRBJ2-7 and V is TRBV7-2, with 7 bases matching TRBD2. The CDR3 has 14 residues. With 3 bases clipped from V and 3 bases from J, the junction kept 5 bases outside the gene matches. In germline, CDR1 is SGHTA, CDR2 FQGNSA. DNA of the CDR3: TGTGCCAGCAGCTTGGACGCGGGAGTCTACGAGCAGTACTGC. It yields the protein CASSLDAGVYEQYC.

A few counts support this clonotype. A junction end diverges from the germline sequence, so it may reflect a read error. The chain links TRBV5-1 to TRBJ1-4, with 7 bases lining up with TRBD1. CDR3 size: 14 residues. Germline CDR1 is SGHRS and CDR2 is YFSETQ. The CDR3 protein is CASSHRTGREKLFF. In nucleotides, the CDR3 is TGTGCCAGCAGCCACCGGACAGGTCGGGAAAAACTGTTTTTT.

With regard to this clonotype: A read error may produce the germline difference seen at one junction end. This chain links TRBV11-1 with TRBJ1-2, with no clear D. This CDR3 spans 13 amino acids. CDR1 and CDR2 from the germline V gene are SGHAT and FQDESV (reference sequence). The CDR3, as DNA: TGTGCCAGCAGCCAAACAGCAAACTATGGCCACACCTTC. Residues: CASSQTANYGHTF.

This clonotype appeared a few times. The J gene is TRBJ1-2, the V gene TRBV3-1, with 9 bases aligning to TRBD1. CDR1 is LGHDT and CDR2 is YNNKEL in the germline V gene (reference sequence). The CDR3 contains 16 residues. V lost 0 bases, J lost 8 bases, and 10 bases stayed unmatched. CDR3 DNA: TGTGCCAGCAGCCAAGAAGGGACAGGGAGAGGGGAAGGCTACACCTTC. It is translated as CASSQEGTGRGEGYTF.

This clonotype showed up just once. CDR3 residues: CSVDLGQGYAFF. CDR3 in DNA: TGCAGCGTTGATCTGGGACAGGGGTATGCTTTCTTT. This chain connects TRBV29-1 to TRBJ1-1; 10 nucleotides align to TRBD1. The germline V gene has CDR1 SQVTM and CDR2 ANQGSEA. The CDR3 spans 12 residues. After removal of 3 bases from V and 11 bases from J, the junction contained 6 bases not matched to a gene.

This clonotype has a single count. This chain joins TRBV25-1 and TRBJ1-2; D is unclear. V dropped 8 bases and J dropped 3 bases, with 16 bases sitting between them. This CDR3 region has 14 residues. CDR1 is MGHDK and CDR2 is SYGVNS in the germline V gene. The CDR3 DNA follows: TGTGCCAGCGTTGAACTAGGGATGGACTATGGCTACACCTTC. Residues: CASVELGMDYGYTF.

The rearrangement joins TRBV12-3 or TRBV12-4 to TRBJ1-5, with 10 nucleotides matching TRBD1. This CDR3 spans 13 amino acids. J was trimmed by 13 bases and V by 6 bases; bases with no gene match: 9. CDR3 bases: TGTGCCAGCAGGTCTCCCGGGACAGGGGAACAGCATTTT. Translation gives CASRSPGTGEQHF.

With respect to this clonotype: One junction end does not reproduce the germline sequence, and a read error may be involved. The chain is built from TRBV12-3 or TRBV12-4 and TRBJ2-5; 12 bases align to TRBD2. The CDR3 contains 15 residues. CDR3 sequence (DNA): TGTGCCATCAGTTCAAGACTAGCGGGAGAGAAGACCCAGTACTTC. Translating it yields CAISSRLAGEKTQYF.

Details on this clonotype: This could be a read error, since a much larger clone is one nucleotide away. The chain links TRBV4-1 to TRBJ1-4; the D gene is possibly TRBD1 (5 bases). The CDR3 length is 17 residues. The germline V gene encodes CDR1 MGHRA and CDR2 YSYEKL. CDR3 sequence reads: CTSSPQYPILGGEKLFF. The CDR3 coding sequence is TGCACCAGCAGCCCGCAATACCCTATATTGGGGGGTGAAAAACTGTTTTTT.

Notes on this clonotype: Possible read error: a much larger clone is one base away. This rearrangement joins TRBV2 to TRBJ2-7; D possibly corresponds to TRBD1 (6 bases). V was shortened by 8 bases and J by 0 bases, with 11 bases between the two germline ends. The CDR3 has 13 amino acids. The germline CDR1 and CDR2 sequences are SNHLY and FYNNEI. CDR3 sequence (DNA): TGTGCCAGCGCAGGGGCTCACTCCTACGAGCAGTACTTC. It codes for CASAGAHSYEQYF.

On this clonotype itself: A much bigger clone sits one base away, suggesting this may be a read error. The chain couples TRBV5-1 to TRBJ1-1; D may be TRBD1 (6 bases). V lost 4 bases and J lost 3, with 16 bases in between. The V gene's germline CDR1 is SGHRS and CDR2 YFSETQ. This CDR3 has 15 residues. Here the CDR3 DNA reads TGCGCCAGCAGCGTAAAAGGGACACCTGACACTGAAGCTTTCTTT. The encoded protein is CASSVKGTPDTEAFF.

There are a few counts of this clonotype. This chain joins TRBV5-1 and TRBJ2-7; 8 bases are a match to TRBD1. The V gene end was trimmed by 7 bases and the J gene end by 2 bases; junction bases not matched to a gene: 8. Per the germline V gene, CDR1 is SGHRS and CDR2 is YFSETQ. The CDR3 covers 14 residues. For the CDR3, the DNA is TGCGCCAGCCCAACCTGGACAGGGACCTACGAGCAGTACTTC. Its protein is CASPTWTGTYEQYF. The whole variable domain, filled in from reference TRBV5-1 and TRBJ2-7, reads KAGVTQTPRYLIKTRGQQVTLSCSPISGHRSVSWYQQTPGQGLQFLFEYFSETQRNKGNFPGRFSGRQFSNSRSEMNVSTLELGDSALYLCASPTWTGTYEQYFGPGTRLTVT.

In this sample, this clonotype turned up once. The gene calls are TRBV25-1 and TRBJ1-1, with TRBD1 matching over 7 bases. V gave up 5 bases and J gave up 12 bases; unmatched junction bases: 6. CDR1 is MGHDK and CDR2 is SYGVNS in the germline V gene. The CDR3 is made up of 11 amino acids. The DNA for the CDR3 is TGTGCCAGCAGTCCGACAGGGAGGACTTTCTTT. Translation gives CASSPTGRTFF.

The rearrangement joins TRBV9 to TRBJ2-3; no firm D call. Germline V gene lookup returns CDR1 SGDLS and CDR2 YYNGEE. This CDR3 contains 11 residues. Trimming shortened V by 4 bases and J by 6 bases, and 6 bases separated the two germline ends. The CDR3 nucleotides read TGTGCCAGCAGCCAATCGGATACGCAGTATTTT. Amino acids: CASSQSDTQYF.

This clonotype was counted many times. J is TRBJ1-2 and V is TRBV5-6; tentatively, D is TRBD1 (5 bases). Germline V gene data show CDR1 as SGHDT and CDR2 as YYEEEE. V lost 0 bases, J lost 7 bases, and 19 bases lay in between. There are 16 residues in the CDR3. The CDR3 loop is CASSLAQGPLRAGYTF. The CDR3 bases are TGTGCCAGCAGCTTGGCGCAGGGCCCCCTGAGGGCTGGCTACACCTTC.

In regard to this clonotype: The CDR3 end shows no conserved phenylalanine or tryptophan, and so a read error is likely. The chain is built from TRBV7-2 and TRBJ2-7; 7 positions agree with TRBD1. The CDR3 is 11 residues long. V lost 8 bases and J lost 6; bases outside the gene matches: 4. The germline V gene has CDR1 SGHTA and CDR2 FQGNSA. The CDR3 coding sequence is TGTGCCAGCTCGCCAGGGGGCGAGCAGTACCTC. Translated, it gives CASSPGGEQYL.

Only a few counts were recorded for this clonotype. CDR3 in amino acids: CASRQGEAGELFF. The CDR3 coding sequence is TGTGCCAGCAGACAGGGGGAGGCCGGGGAGCTGTTTTTT. The chain employs TRBV6-5 and TRBJ2-2, with 8 bases aligning to TRBD1. Germline V gene data show CDR1 as MNHEY and CDR2 as SVGAGI. The CDR3 runs 13 residues. The ends lost 6 bases at V and 6 bases at J; junction bases unmatched: 3.

The chain employs TRBV6-5 and TRBJ1-2; maybe TRBD1 (6 bases). Germline-derived CDR1 and CDR2 are MNHEY and SVGAGI. Trimming left V 5 bases short and J 4 bases short, with 11 bases between. The CDR3 is 13 residues long. The CDR3 sequence is CASSTGSSYGYTF. The CDR3 coding sequence is TGTGCCAGCAGTACAGGGTCGAGCTATGGCTACACCTTC.

In its sample, this clonotype was seen a few times. The chain couples TRBV7-9 to TRBJ2-2; no reliable D call. The length of the CDR3 is 16 residues. Germline CDR1 reads SEHNR; CDR2 reads FQNEAQ (reference sequence). V lost 3 bases and J lost 0, with 11 bases in between. The CDR3 bases are TGTGCCAGCAGCTTCGACCCCTCACCGAACACCGGGGAGCTGTTTTTT. The encoded protein is CASSFDPSPNTGELFF.

This clonotype was seen repeatedly, ten times or more. The chain couples TRBV7-2 to TRBJ1-1, with D perhaps TRBD1 (5 bases). Germline CDR1 and CDR2: SGHTA and FQGNSA. V lost 2 bases and J 5 bases, leaving 9 bases between the germline ends. The CDR3 sequence is 13 residues long. The CDR3 DNA reads TGTGCCAGCAGCTTAACGGAGGGGACTGAAGCTTTCTTT. Its protein product is CASSLTEGTEAFF.

This clonotype came up many times. This chain links TRBV7-9 with TRBJ1-1; D perhaps matches TRBD1 (5 bases). Between the trimmed V and J ends, which lost 2 bases and 0 bases, there was a span of 10 bases. The CDR3 extends over 15 amino acids. Germline-derived CDR1 and CDR2 are SEHNR and FQNEAQ (reference sequence). The CDR3 here is CASSLRDVMNTEAFF. CDR3 DNA sequence: TGTGCCAGCAGCTTACGGGACGTCATGAACACTGAAGCTTTCTTT.

This rearrangement joins TRBV7-8 to TRBJ1-6; 7 bases align to TRBD1. Unmatched junction bases numbered 15, after V lost 6 bases and J lost 13 bases. The CDR3 covers 15 residues. In germline, CDR1 is SGHVS, CDR2 FQNEAQ. Here the CDR3 DNA reads TGTGCCAGCAGTGGGACAGTTTGGGACAATCAGCCCCTCCACTTT. Its translation is CASSGTVWDNQPLHF.

The CDR3 DNA reads TGCAGTGCTAGTGGCCGGGACAGGGGGATCAATCAGCCCCAGCATTTT. Translation gives CSASGRDRGINQPQHF. V gene TRBV20-1 combines with J gene TRBJ1-5; 11 bases line up with TRBD1. The CDR3 has 16 residues. From germline, CDR1 is DFQATT and CDR2 SNEGSKA (reference sequence). With 3 bases clipped from V and 3 bases from J, the junction kept 7 bases outside the gene matches.

A remark on this clonotype: A much larger clone differs by one base, so this may be a read error. The rearrangement uses TRBV9 and TRBJ1-3; D unclear. The germline gives CDR1 SGDLS, CDR2 YYNGEE. The ends were cut back, 3 bases at V and 3 bases at J, with 4 bases in the middle. The CDR3 totals 12 residues. The CDR3, as DNA: TGTGCCAGCAGCGCCATTGGAAACACCATATATTTT. Translated, it gives CASSAIGNTIYF.

The chain links TRBV2 to TRBJ2-5; either TRBD1 or TRBD2 may supply D (5 bases each). Germline values: CDR1 SNHLY, CDR2 FYNNEI. This CDR3 is 14 amino acids long. Trimming left V 8 bases short and J 7 bases short, with 20 bases between. CDR3 sequence: CASRSTGRWGTQYF. The CDR3 DNA sequence: TGTGCCAGCCGATCGACGGGACGGTGGGGGACCCAGTACTTC.

The chain recombines TRBV24-1 with TRBJ2-2, with D unclear. This CDR3 comprises 14 residues. V lost 8 bases and J lost 0, with 9 bases in between. Germline V gives CDR1 KGHDR, CDR2 SFDVKD. For the CDR3, the DNA is TGTGCCACCAATTCCCCGGCGAACACCGGGGAGCTGTTTTTT. Protein sequence: CATNSPANTGELFF.

This clonotype appeared many times. CDR3 DNA: TGTGCCAGCAGCAGAACCCGATGGTACGAGCAGTACTTC. It specifies CASSRTRWYEQYF. The rearrangement links TRBV12-3 or TRBV12-4 to TRBJ2-7; D uncertain. V gave up 6 bases and J gave up 4 bases, with 13 bases separating them. The CDR3 loop spans 13 amino acids.